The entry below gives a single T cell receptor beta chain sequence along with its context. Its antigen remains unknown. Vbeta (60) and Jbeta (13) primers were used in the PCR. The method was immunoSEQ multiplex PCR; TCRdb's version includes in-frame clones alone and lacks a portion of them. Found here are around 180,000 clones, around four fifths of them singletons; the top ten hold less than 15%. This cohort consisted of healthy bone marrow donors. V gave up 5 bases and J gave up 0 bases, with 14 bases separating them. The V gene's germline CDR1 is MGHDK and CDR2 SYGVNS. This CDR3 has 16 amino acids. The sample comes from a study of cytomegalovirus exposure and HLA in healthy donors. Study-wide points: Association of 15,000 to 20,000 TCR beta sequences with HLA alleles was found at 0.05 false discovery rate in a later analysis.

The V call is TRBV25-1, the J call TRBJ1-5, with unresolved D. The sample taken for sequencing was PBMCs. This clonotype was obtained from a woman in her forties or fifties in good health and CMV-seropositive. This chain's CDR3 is CASSPGRGFSNQPQHF. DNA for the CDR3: TGTGCCAGCAGTCCCGGGAGAGGGTTTAGCAATCAGCCCCAGCATTTT.